Shown below are 7 T cell receptor beta chains from a single sample sequenced in a study of T-cell memory formation after mild COVID-19. TCRdb fed the 5' RACE reads into MiXCR, producing one record per CDR3 protein. The sample records roughly 600,000 distinct CDR3 sequences, over 15% being singletons. Sequencing was performed on PBMCs or a T cell subset sorted from them (not recorded which). The receptors here all came from an adult woman who had mild COVID-19 (a few samples of this study predate the infection). Cell type and time point are not known.

Many counts were recorded for this clonotype. The genes are TRBV4-1 and TRBJ1-5, with no clear D. With 0 bases removed from V and 1 base from J, the gap between germline ends came to 10 bases. The CDR3 has 16 residues. The germline V gene has CDR1 MGHRA and CDR2 YSYEKL. The CDR3 nucleotides read TGCGCCAGCAGCCAAGATGCGGGGTTAAGCAATCAGCCCCAGCATTTT. Translating gives CASSQDAGLSNQPQHF.

Only a few counts were recorded for this clonotype. The V gene is TRBV7-2, the J gene TRBJ2-7, with 10 bases matching TRBD2. CDR1 is SGHTA, CDR2 FQGNSA, per germline. The CDR3 is 15 residues long. The V gene end was trimmed by 0 bases and the J gene end by 5 bases; junction bases not matched to a gene: 4. The CDR3 DNA is TGTGCCAGCAGCTTAGCCGCTAGCGGGAGCCACGAGCAGTACTTC. Its protein product is CASSLAASGSHEQYF.

The chain combines TRBV7-9 with TRBJ2-7, with D maybe TRBD2 (5 bases). The germline CDR1 and CDR2 sequences are SEHNR and FQNEAQ (reference sequence). The CDR3 extends over 17 amino acids. Trimming pared 0 bases from V and 2 bases from J, leaving 17 bases between. The CDR3, as DNA: TGTGCCAGCAGCTTAGCCTCCCCGGGCGGGTACGCCTACGAGCAGTACTTC. Protein sequence: CASSLASPGGYAYEQYF.

The chain carries TRBV6-5 and TRBJ1-1; D remains unclear. The CDR3 length is 13 residues. Trimming took off 7 bases at V and 6 bases at J, with 15 bases between the two ends. Germline-derived CDR1 and CDR2 are MNHEY and SVGAGI. CDR3 protein: CASTKAGTAEAFF. The CDR3 nucleotides are TGTGCCAGCACTAAGGCGGGAACTGCTGAAGCTTTCTTT.

The sample holds a few counts of this clonotype. The chain employs TRBV6-5 and TRBJ1-2; 7 nucleotides line up with TRBD1. This CDR3 region has 15 residues. The germline V gene has CDR1 MNHEY and CDR2 SVGAGI. With 0 bases clipped from V and 8 bases from J, the junction kept 9 bases outside the gene matches. The CDR3 here is CASSYSNRGSSGYTF. DNA for the CDR3: TGTGCCAGCAGTTACTCTAACAGGGGCAGTTCGGGCTACACCTTC.

This clonotype occurred a few times. V is TRBV5-1 and J is TRBJ1-6, with 11 nucleotides matching TRBD1. Germline CDR1 SGHRS, CDR2 YFSETQ. Trimming cost V 0 bases and J 9 bases; bases outside gene matches: 5. The length of the CDR3 is 16 residues. CDR3 nucleotides: TGCGCCAGCAGCTTGGAAGGACAGGGGGCTTTTTCACCCCTCCACTTT. It translates to CASSLEGQGAFSPLHF.

This clonotype has more than one count but fewer than ten. J is TRBJ2-7 and V is TRBV4-3; 11 bases map to TRBD2. Germline values: CDR1 LGHNA, CDR2 YSLEER. After removal of 5 bases from V and 1 base from J, the junction contained 4 bases not matched to a gene. This CDR3 region has 15 residues. CDR3: CASSELAGGSYEQYF. Here the CDR3 DNA reads TGCGCCAGCAGCGAGCTAGCGGGGGGTTCCTACGAGCAGTACTTC.